This TCR beta chain was observed in a study of shared clonotypes between healthy human individuals. Turning to the study itself: Per donor, three plates held CD4 naive cells, three held CD4 memory, two held CD8 naive and one held CD8 memory. General study results and limits: How much donors shared clonotypes was expected to be affected by sequencing depth. Generally, naive subsets (rather than memory subsets) showed larger estimated richness.

About this clone itself: The antigen remains undetermined.

Assay used: immunoSEQ multiplex PCR; TCRdb lists only in-frame clones, some missing. Among some 2 million clones listed, 85% to 95% were seen once. It was CD45RO-negative cells, positively selected for CCR7, that made up naive CD8 cells, with terminally differentiated effector memory CD45RA+ cells excluded. Germline V lookup: CDR1 LNHDA, CDR2 SQIVND (reference sequence). V dropped 3 bases and J dropped 1 base, with 13 bases sitting between them. The CDR3 length is 15 residues. Sequencing was carried out using naive CD8+ T cells sorted from blood. The TCR sequence derives from a man between 18 and 29 years old in good health. This rearrangement joins TRBV19 to TRBJ2-7; maybe TRBD2 (5 bases). CDR3: CASSISPSGSYEQYF. The CDR3 nucleotides are TGTGCCAGTAGTATTAGCCCGAGCGGATCCTACGAGCAGTACTTC. Drawing the rest from reference TRBV19 and TRBJ2-7, the complete variable domain is DGGITQSPKYLFRKEGQNVTLSCEQNLNHDAMYWYRQDPGQGLRLIYYSQIVNDFQKGDIAEGYSVSREKKESFPLTVTSAQKNPTAFYLCASSISPSGSYEQYFGPGTRLTVT.